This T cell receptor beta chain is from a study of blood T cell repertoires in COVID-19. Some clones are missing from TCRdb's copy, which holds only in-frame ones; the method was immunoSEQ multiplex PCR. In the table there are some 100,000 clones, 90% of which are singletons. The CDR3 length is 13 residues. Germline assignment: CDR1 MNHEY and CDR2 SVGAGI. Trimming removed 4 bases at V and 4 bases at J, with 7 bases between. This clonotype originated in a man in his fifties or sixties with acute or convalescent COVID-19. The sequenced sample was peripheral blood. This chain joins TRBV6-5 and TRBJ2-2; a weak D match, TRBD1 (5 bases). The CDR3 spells CASSWGPTGELFF. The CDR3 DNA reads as TGTGCCAGCAGTTGGGGCCCCACCGGGGAGCTGTTTTTT.